A selection of T cell receptor beta chains follows, all from one sample in a study of cytomegalovirus exposure and HLA in healthy donors. The table came from immunoSEQ multiplex PCR; TCRdb's copy has only in-frame clones and leaves some out. This table holds about 150,000 clones, 55% to 70% found once. The material sequenced was PBMCs. Receptor source: an older woman in good health and CMV-seropositive. CDR3s include the opening cysteine and the closing phenylalanine or tryptophan. The D gene is left open where the match is weak. Only some rows state a clone size, as once, few, many or a class for expanded clones.

abundance: NA; len: 16; v_gene: TRBV23-1; d_gene: TRBD1; j_gene: TRBJ2-3; CDR3nt: TGCGCCAGCAGTCAATCACCCAGGGGGCGGACAGATACGCAGTATTTT; CDR3aa: CASSQSPRGRTDTQYF
abundance: few; len: 14; v_gene: TRBV5-1; d_gene: NA; j_gene: TRBJ2-5; CDR3nt: TGCGCCAGCAGCTTCGAGGGTCGGCGAGAGACCCAGTACTTC; CDR3aa: CASSFEGRRETQYF
abundance: NA; len: 14; v_gene: TRBV7-7; d_gene: NA; j_gene: TRBJ2-3; CDR3nt: TGTGCTAGCAGCTTAGGGTTCCCGGCAGATACGCAGTATTTT; CDR3aa: CASSLGFPADTQYF
abundance: NA; len: 12; v_gene: TRBV2; d_gene: NA; j_gene: TRBJ1-1; CDR3nt: TGTGCCAGCATGGGCAGTTACACTGAAGCTTTCTTT; CDR3aa: CASMGSYTEAFF
abundance: NA; len: 20; v_gene: TRBV14; d_gene: TRBD1; j_gene: TRBJ2-7; CDR3nt: TGTGCCAGCAGCCCCAGGACAGGGAACTATTGTGGTATGGATTCCTACGAGCAGTACTTC; CDR3aa: CASSPRTGNYCGMDSYEQYF
abundance: NA; len: 17; v_gene: TRBV27; d_gene: TRBD2; j_gene: TRBJ2-3; CDR3nt: TGTGCCAGCAGTCCCCGTATTTTGCGGGAGCGTACAGATACGCAGTATTTT; CDR3aa: CASSPRILRERTDTQYF
abundance: NA; len: 15; v_gene: TRBV29-1; d_gene: TRBD1; j_gene: TRBJ2-5; CDR3nt: TGCAGCGTTGAACCCCGGACAGGGGGACAAGAGACCCAGTACTTC; CDR3aa: CSVEPRTGGQETQYF
abundance: NA; len: 15; v_gene: TRBV7-3; d_gene: TRBD2; j_gene: TRBJ2-4; CDR3nt: TGTGCCAGCAGCTTACGGGGGGAAGTAGAAAACATTCAGTACTTC; CDR3aa: CASSLRGEVENIQYF
abundance: NA; len: 14; v_gene: TRBV5-1; d_gene: NA; j_gene: TRBJ2-3; CDR3nt: TGCGCCAGCAGCTCGCAGGGGGGAATAGATACGCAGTATTTT; CDR3aa: CASSSQGGIDTQYF
abundance: NA; len: 12; v_gene: TRBV25-1; d_gene: NA; j_gene: TRBJ1-1; CDR3nt: TGTGCCAGCAGTGCAGGGCAGCTTGAAGCTTTCTTT; CDR3aa: CASSAGQLEAFF
abundance: once; len: 15; v_gene: TRBV5-1; d_gene: NA; j_gene: TRBJ1-5; CDR3nt: TGCGCCAGCAGCTTGGAGGGGGGGGACAATCAGCCCCAGCATTTT; CDR3aa: CASSLEGGDNQPQHF
abundance: NA; len: 17; v_gene: TRBV28; d_gene: NA; j_gene: TRBJ2-2; CDR3nt: TGTGCCAGCAGTTTATCTGGGGCGGGGCCGAACACCGGGGAGCTGTTTTTT; CDR3aa: CASSLSGAGPNTGELFF
abundance: few; len: 16; v_gene: TRBV11-3; d_gene: TRBD2; j_gene: TRBJ2-2; CDR3nt: TGTGCCAGCAGCTTAATAGCGGGAGACGGAACCGGGGAGCTGTTTTTT; CDR3aa: CASSLIAGDGTGELFF
abundance: NA; len: 14; v_gene: TRBV9; d_gene: TRBD1; j_gene: TRBJ1-2; CDR3nt: TGTGCCAGCAGCTCAACAGGGGTGGACTATGGCTACACCTTC; CDR3aa: CASSSTGVDYGYTF
abundance: NA; len: 14; v_gene: TRBV7-3; d_gene: TRBD1; j_gene: TRBJ2-1; CDR3nt: TGTGCCAGCAGCTCAACAGGGGACTACAATGAGCAGTTCTTC; CDR3aa: CASSSTGDYNEQFF
abundance: NA; len: 14; v_gene: TRBV7-2; d_gene: NA; j_gene: TRBJ1-5; CDR3nt: TGTGCCAGCAGCGTCGGACACATCAATCAGCCCCAGCATTTT; CDR3aa: CASSVGHINQPQHF
abundance: NA; len: 15; v_gene: TRBV6-5; d_gene: TRBD2; j_gene: TRBJ2-5; CDR3nt: TGTGCCAGCAACCCGGGGACTAGCGGCTGGGAGACCCAGTACTTC; CDR3aa: CASNPGTSGWETQYF
abundance: NA; len: 15; v_gene: TRBV7-2; d_gene: TRBD2; j_gene: TRBJ2-7; CDR3nt: TGTGCCAGCAGCTTATCGGGACTAGCATCCTACGAGCAGTACTTC; CDR3aa: CASSLSGLASYEQYF
abundance: NA; len: 15; v_gene: TRBV11-1; d_gene: NA; j_gene: TRBJ2-5; CDR3nt: TGTGCCAGCAGCTCCGGGACAACTCCGTTGGAGACCCAGTACTTC; CDR3aa: CASSSGTTPLETQYF
abundance: NA; len: 15; v_gene: TRBV7-2; d_gene: TRBD2; j_gene: TRBJ2-5; CDR3nt: TGTGCCAGCAGCCCGACCGGGACTAGCGGGAGGGCCCAGTACTTC; CDR3aa: CASSPTGTSGRAQYF
abundance: NA; len: 15; v_gene: TRBV9; d_gene: TRBD2; j_gene: TRBJ2-2; CDR3nt: TGTGCCAGCAGCGTAGAACTAGCGGGAGTTGGGGAGCTGTTTTTT; CDR3aa: CASSVELAGVGELFF
abundance: NA; len: 21; v_gene: TRBV28; d_gene: TRBD2; j_gene: TRBJ2-4; CDR3nt: TGTGCCAGCAGTTTGATTCTTGGGACTAGCGGGAGTGGTTTCGCCAAAAACATTCAGTACTTC; CDR3aa: CASSLILGTSGSGFAKNIQYF
abundance: NA; len: 18; v_gene: TRBV5-1; d_gene: TRBD1; j_gene: TRBJ2-2; CDR3nt: TGCGCCAGCAGCCGTCCCGACAGGGGGCCCCTGGGCACCGGGGAGCTGTTTTTT; CDR3aa: CASSRPDRGPLGTGELFF
abundance: few; len: 15; v_gene: TRBV11-2; d_gene: NA; j_gene: TRBJ1-1; CDR3nt: TGTGCCAGCAGCTCACACAGGGATACGAACACTGAAGCTTTCTTT; CDR3aa: CASSSHRDTNTEAFF
abundance: few; len: 15; v_gene: TRBV27; d_gene: TRBD1; j_gene: TRBJ1-4; CDR3nt: TGTGCCAGCAGTTCCCAGAGCAGGGGGCCCGAAAAACTGTTTTTT; CDR3aa: CASSSQSRGPEKLFF
abundance: few; len: 13; v_gene: TRBV5-1; d_gene: NA; j_gene: TRBJ1-2; CDR3nt: TGCGCCAGCAGCTTCGAGGGAACCTATGGCTACACCTTC; CDR3aa: CASSFEGTYGYTF
abundance: NA; len: 16; v_gene: TRBV5-1; d_gene: TRBD1; j_gene: TRBJ2-1; CDR3nt: TGCGCCAGCAGTCTACCTACAGGGGGCTCCTACAATGAGCAGTTCTTC; CDR3aa: CASSLPTGGSYNEQFF
abundance: NA; len: 11; v_gene: TRBV5-1; d_gene: NA; j_gene: TRBJ2-7; CDR3nt: TGCGCCAGCAGCTTGTCTCACGAGCAGTACTTC; CDR3aa: CASSLSHEQYF
abundance: NA; len: 12; v_gene: TRBV28; d_gene: NA; j_gene: TRBJ1-5; CDR3nt: TGTGCCAGCAGTTCTAATAATCAGCCCCAGCATTTT; CDR3aa: CASSSNNQPQHF
abundance: NA; len: 12; v_gene: TRBV6-1; d_gene: NA; j_gene: TRBJ2-7; CDR3nt: TGTGCCAGCGAAATTGGGACTCGTGGTTTGTACTTC; CDR3aa: CASEIGTRGLYF
abundance: few; len: 14; v_gene: TRBV9; d_gene: NA; j_gene: TRBJ1-1; CDR3nt: TGTGCCAGCAGCGTAGGCGGAGTTGGGACTGAAGCTTTCTTT; CDR3aa: CASSVGGVGTEAFF
abundance: NA; len: 15; v_gene: TRBV4-3; d_gene: NA; j_gene: TRBJ2-3; CDR3nt: TGCGCCAGCAGCCAAGATTTCGGGGGCACAGATACGCAGTATTTT; CDR3aa: CASSQDFGGTDTQYF
abundance: NA; len: 16; v_gene: TRBV21-1; d_gene: NA; j_gene: TRBJ2-7; CDR3nt: TGTGCCAGCAGCAAAGGGGCGGGACTAGCGGGAGGAGAGCAGTACTTC; CDR3aa: CASSKGAGLAGGEQYF
abundance: NA; len: 14; v_gene: TRBV2; d_gene: NA; j_gene: TRBJ1-4; CDR3nt: TGTGCCAGCAGTGTTGGGGGGTATAGTGAAAAACTGTTTTTT; CDR3aa: CASSVGGYSEKLFF
abundance: NA; len: 11; v_gene: TRBV28; d_gene: NA; j_gene: TRBJ2-3; CDR3nt: TGTGCCAGCAGCAACACAGATACGCAGTATTTT; CDR3aa: CASSNTDTQYF
abundance: NA; len: 14; v_gene: TRBV27; d_gene: NA; j_gene: TRBJ1-6; CDR3nt: TGTGCCAGCAGTTTAATTGAGTATAATTCACCCCTCCACTTT; CDR3aa: CASSLIEYNSPLHF
abundance: NA; len: 16; v_gene: TRBV11-2; d_gene: TRBD2; j_gene: TRBJ2-1; CDR3nt: TGTGCCAGCAGCCTCGAGGCTAGCGGGAGGAAGGATGAGCAGTTCTTC; CDR3aa: CASSLEASGRKDEQFF
abundance: few; len: 13; v_gene: TRBV5-6; d_gene: NA; j_gene: TRBJ1-3; CDR3nt: TGTGCCAGCAGCCCACAGGGACGAAACACCATATATTTT; CDR3aa: CASSPQGRNTIYF
abundance: few; len: 13; v_gene: TRBV18; d_gene: TRBD1; j_gene: TRBJ1-6; CDR3nt: TGTGCCAGCTCACCGGACAGGGACTCACCCCTCCACTTT; CDR3aa: CASSPDRDSPLHF
abundance: NA; len: 16; v_gene: TRBV4-3; d_gene: NA; j_gene: TRBJ2-1; CDR3nt: TGCGCCAGCAGCCAAGATTCCAGGGGAACCTACAATGAGCAGTTCTTC; CDR3aa: CASSQDSRGTYNEQFF
abundance: NA; len: 16; v_gene: TRBV25-1; d_gene: TRBD2; j_gene: TRBJ2-2; CDR3nt: TGTGCCAGCAGTGGGCTAGCGGGGCACGTCACCGGGGAGCTGTTTTTT; CDR3aa: CASSGLAGHVTGELFF
abundance: NA; len: 14; v_gene: TRBV4-3; d_gene: TRBD1; j_gene: TRBJ1-1; CDR3nt: TGCGCCAGCAGCCAAGATCTTGGACAGGGAGAAGCTTTCTTT; CDR3aa: CASSQDLGQGEAFF
abundance: NA; len: 14; v_gene: TRBV7-3; d_gene: NA; j_gene: TRBJ2-3; CDR3nt: TGTGCCAGCAGCTTATACGGGGGACCAGATACGCAGTATTTT; CDR3aa: CASSLYGGPDTQYF
abundance: NA; len: 14; v_gene: TRBV29-1; d_gene: TRBD1; j_gene: TRBJ2-7; CDR3nt: TGCAGCGTGCGACAGGGGGCGCTTCGGGGCGAGCAGTACTTC; CDR3aa: CSVRQGALRGEQYF
abundance: NA; len: 15; v_gene: TRBV30; d_gene: NA; j_gene: TRBJ2-7; CDR3nt: TGTGCCTGGCAGGACGGGATTGAAACCTTCTACGAGCAGTACTTC; CDR3aa: CAWQDGIETFYEQYF
abundance: NA; len: 13; v_gene: TRBV27; d_gene: NA; j_gene: TRBJ1-1; CDR3nt: TGTGCCAGCAGTTTAATTATGAACACTGAAGCTTTCTTT; CDR3aa: CASSLIMNTEAFF
abundance: NA; len: 19; v_gene: TRBV5-4; d_gene: TRBD2; j_gene: TRBJ2-3; CDR3nt: TGTGCCAGCAGCTTGGCCGGGGGGTCTAGCGGGGTCTACACAGATACGCAGTATTTT; CDR3aa: CASSLAGGSSGVYTDTQYF
abundance: few; len: 16; v_gene: TRBV7-8; d_gene: NA; j_gene: TRBJ2-4; CDR3nt: TGTGCCAGCACCCTGATGTTGACGGGAGCCAAAAACATTCAGTACTTC; CDR3aa: CASTLMLTGAKNIQYF
abundance: few; len: 12; v_gene: TRBV7-9; d_gene: NA; j_gene: TRBJ2-7; CDR3nt: TGTGCCAGCAGCTCGGGGTTCTACGAGCAGTACTTC; CDR3aa: CASSSGFYEQYF
abundance: NA; len: 15; v_gene: TRBV9; d_gene: TRBD2; j_gene: TRBJ2-1; CDR3nt: TGTGCCAGCAGCTCCGGGACTAGCGAGATTAATGAGCAGTTCTTC; CDR3aa: CASSSGTSEINEQFF
abundance: NA; len: 14; v_gene: TRBV15; d_gene: NA; j_gene: TRBJ1-3; CDR3nt: TGTGCCACCAGCAGAGAACAGGGAAGAAACACCATATATTTT; CDR3aa: CATSREQGRNTIYF
abundance: NA; len: 13; v_gene: TRBV30; d_gene: NA; j_gene: TRBJ1-1; CDR3nt: TGTGCCTGGAGTGTACGCAGGGACACTGAAGCTTTCTTT; CDR3aa: CAWSVRRDTEAFF
abundance: NA; len: 12; v_gene: TRBV9; d_gene: TRBD1; j_gene: TRBJ2-7; CDR3nt: TGTGCCAGCAGCAGACAGGGTGGCGAGCAGTACTTC; CDR3aa: CASSRQGGEQYF
abundance: NA; len: 15; v_gene: TRBV5-1; d_gene: NA; j_gene: TRBJ2-3; CDR3nt: TGCGCCAGCAGCACGGGATCCCTAAACACAGATACGCAGTATTTT; CDR3aa: CASSTGSLNTDTQYF
abundance: few; len: 14; v_gene: TRBV5-6; d_gene: NA; j_gene: TRBJ2-5; CDR3nt: TGTGCCAGCTCTGGCCGAGGAACTCAAGAGACCCAGTACTTC; CDR3aa: CASSGRGTQETQYF